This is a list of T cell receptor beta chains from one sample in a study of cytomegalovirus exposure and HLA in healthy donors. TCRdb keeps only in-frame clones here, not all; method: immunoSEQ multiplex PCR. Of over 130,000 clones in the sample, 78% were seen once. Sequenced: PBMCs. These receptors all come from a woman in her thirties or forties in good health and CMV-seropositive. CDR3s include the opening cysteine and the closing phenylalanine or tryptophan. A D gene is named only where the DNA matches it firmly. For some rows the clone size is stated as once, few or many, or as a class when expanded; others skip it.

TGTGCCAGCAGCTTGAGGCGGAGAGAAGAGACCCAGTACTTC	CASSLRRREETQYF	TRBV7-9	.	14	TRBJ2-5	.
TGTGCCAGCAGCTTAGTCTCGACTCACTACGAGCAGTACTTC	CASSLVSTHYEQYF	TRBV7-9	.	14	TRBJ2-7	.
TGTGCCAGCAGTGCAGGGGGCTGGGGCACAGATACGCAGTATTTT	CASSAGGWGTDTQYF	TRBV6-1	TRBD1	15	TRBJ2-3	.
TGTGCCAGTAGTATCTGGGGCCAAAGCACAGATACGCAGTATTTT	CASSIWGQSTDTQYF	TRBV19	.	15	TRBJ2-3	.
TGTGCCAGCAGCCCCCGCGGGAGAAACAATGAGCAGTTCTTC	CASSPRGRNNEQFF	TRBV21-1	.	14	TRBJ2-1	once
TGCGCCAGCACCGAGACTAGCGCCACCGGGGAGCTGTTTTTT	CASTETSATGELFF	TRBV5-1	TRBD2	14	TRBJ2-2	.
TGTGCCAGCAGCCGGATCGGACTAGCGGGAGGACGAGAGACCCAGTACTTC	CASSRIGLAGGRETQYF	TRBV7-2	TRBD2	17	TRBJ2-5	.
TGTGCCAGTAGTACAGGGGGCGCGGAAGGAAAACTGTTTTTT	CASSTGGAEGKLFF	TRBV19	TRBD1	14	TRBJ1-4	once
TGTGCCAGCTCACTGGGACTCACCTACAATGAGCAGTTCTTC	CASSLGLTYNEQFF	TRBV18	.	14	TRBJ2-1	.
TGTGCCAGCATCTCATGGCCCGCTGGAAACACCATATATTTT	CASISWPAGNTIYF	TRBV6-5	.	14	TRBJ1-3	.
TGCGCCAGCAGCTGGAGGACTAGCGGGATTAGCACAGATACGCAGTATTTT	CASSWRTSGISTDTQYF	TRBV5-1	TRBD2	17	TRBJ2-3	.
TGTGCCAGCAGAAGCACAGGGGACACCGGGGAGCTGTTTTTT	CASRSTGDTGELFF	TRBV2	TRBD1	14	TRBJ2-2	.
TGTGCCAGCAGCTTAGGTTCAGGGTCGACGGATGAGCAGTTCTTC	CASSLGSGSTDEQFF	TRBV11-2	.	15	TRBJ2-1	.
TGTGCCAGCAGTGCTAGCCGGACGCCGAGTTCACCCCTCCACTTT	CASSASRTPSSPLHF	TRBV6-1	.	15	TRBJ1-6	few
TGTGCCTCAGGATCGGCCCCCACAGAGACCCAGTACTTC	CASGSAPTETQYF	TRBV7-2	.	13	TRBJ2-5	.
TGTGCCACGAAGGACAGGGGTGAGACCCAGTACTTC	CATKDRGETQYF	TRBV10-3	TRBD1	12	TRBJ2-5	.
TGTGCCAGCAGCTTAGTGGGACTAGCGGTATACGAGCAGTACTTC	CASSLVGLAVYEQYF	TRBV7-2	TRBD2	15	TRBJ2-7	few
TGTGCCAGCTCACCACCAGAGGCCGGGGAGCTGTTTTTT	CASSPPEAGELFF	TRBV18	.	13	TRBJ2-2	.
TGTGCCAGCAGCTTCTCAGGACTCGCTAATGAGCAGTTCTTC	CASSFSGLANEQFF	TRBV11-3	.	14	TRBJ2-1	.
TGTGCCACCGGGACTAGACTCATTTCCTACAATGAGCAGTTCTTC	CATGTRLISYNEQFF	TRBV13	TRBD2	15	TRBJ2-1	.
TGTGCCAGCAGTGTACGACAGGGGTTCCTCTACGAGCAGTACTTC	CASSVRQGFLYEQYF	TRBV2	TRBD1	15	TRBJ2-7	.
TGTGCCAGCAGACTGGGCCTACAGGGGGCAGGGGAGACCCAGTACTTC	CASRLGLQGAGETQYF	TRBV7-9	TRBD1	16	TRBJ2-5	once
TGCGCCAGCAGCCCCTTTCCGGGGGGCTACGAGCAGTACTTC	CASSPFPGGYEQYF	TRBV5-1	TRBD2	14	TRBJ2-7	few
TGTGCCAGCAGCGAGACAGGGAACTCCCTCCCCGGGGGCTACACCTTC	CASSETGNSLPGGYTF	TRBV7-8	TRBD1	16	TRBJ1-2	.
TGTGCCAGCAGTGACCACCCGGGACAGGGGATCAATGAGCAGTTCTTC	CASSDHPGQGINEQFF	TRBV25-1	TRBD1	16	TRBJ2-1	.
TGTGCCAGCAGCCTGCGCCGCCAGCGGGAGGGAGGGGATGAGCAGTTCTTC	CASSLRRQREGGDEQFF	TRBV7-6	TRBD2	17	TRBJ2-1	.
TGTGCCAGCAGTGGACAGGGGAATGGCGAGCAGTACTTC	CASSGQGNGEQYF	TRBV6-1	TRBD1	13	TRBJ2-7	.
TGTGCCAGCAGCTTGACTACGGGAGTTGGAGATACGCAGTATTTT	CASSLTTGVGDTQYF	TRBV7-3	.	15	TRBJ2-3	.
TGTGCCAGCAGCTTGGGCCTAGCGGGCCAATACGAGCAGTACTTC	CASSLGLAGQYEQYF	TRBV5-4	TRBD2	15	TRBJ2-7	.
TGTGCCAGCAGCTTAGGGGGACAGGCTGGAAACACCATATATTTT	CASSLGGQAGNTIYF	TRBV7-8	TRBD1	15	TRBJ1-3	.
TGTGCCAGCAGCTTGGTCGGAGAGACCCAGTACTTC	CASSLVGETQYF	TRBV5-6	.	12	TRBJ2-5	.
TGTGCCAGCTCATCAGGACTAGTGGATGAGCAGTTCTTC	CASSSGLVDEQFF	TRBV18	TRBD2	13	TRBJ2-1	.
TGTGCCAGCAGCTTAGGTAGGGGCGGACGGGCGGCTGAAGCTTTCTTT	CASSLGRGGRAAEAFF	TRBV7-9	.	16	TRBJ1-1	.
TGCAGCGCGACTATTCAGACCCAGTACTTC	CSATIQTQYF	TRBV29-1	.	10	TRBJ2-5	.
TGCAGCGTTATGCAGGGCATGAACACTGAAGCTTTCTTT	CSVMQGMNTEAFF	TRBV29-1	.	13	TRBJ1-1	.
TGTGCCAGCTCATTTAGGACTAGCGATGAGCAGTTCTTC	CASSFRTSDEQFF	TRBV18	TRBD2	13	TRBJ2-1	.
TGTGCCAGCAGCCCCCAAGCGGGAGGCAGCTACGAGCAGTACTTC	CASSPQAGGSYEQYF	TRBV7-8	TRBD2	15	TRBJ2-7	.
TGTGCCAGCAGTCCAACAGGGGGCGCGTCAGATACGCAGTATTTT	CASSPTGGASDTQYF	TRBV6-5	TRBD1	15	TRBJ2-3	.
TGCGCCAGCAGCTTGGGGGGTAGCGGGAGCGGAACCGGGGAGCTGTTTTTT	CASSLGGSGSGTGELFF	TRBV5-1	TRBD2	17	TRBJ2-2	.